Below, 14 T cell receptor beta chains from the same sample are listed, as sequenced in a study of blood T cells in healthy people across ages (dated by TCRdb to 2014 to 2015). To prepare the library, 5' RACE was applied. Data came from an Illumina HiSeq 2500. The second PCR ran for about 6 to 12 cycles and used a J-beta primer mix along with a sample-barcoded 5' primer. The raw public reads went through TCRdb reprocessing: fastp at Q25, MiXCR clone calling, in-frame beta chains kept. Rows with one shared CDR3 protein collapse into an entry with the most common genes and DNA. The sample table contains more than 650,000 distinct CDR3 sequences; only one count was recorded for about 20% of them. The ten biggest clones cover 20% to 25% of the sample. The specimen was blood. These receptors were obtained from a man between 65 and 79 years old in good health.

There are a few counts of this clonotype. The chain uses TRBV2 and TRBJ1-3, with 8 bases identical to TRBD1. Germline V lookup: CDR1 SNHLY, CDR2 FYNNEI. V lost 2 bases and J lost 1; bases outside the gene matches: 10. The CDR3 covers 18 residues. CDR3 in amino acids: CASSELGQEYRSGNTIYF. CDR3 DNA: TGTGCCAGCAGTGAACTGGGACAGGAATATCGATCTGGAAACACCATATATTTT.

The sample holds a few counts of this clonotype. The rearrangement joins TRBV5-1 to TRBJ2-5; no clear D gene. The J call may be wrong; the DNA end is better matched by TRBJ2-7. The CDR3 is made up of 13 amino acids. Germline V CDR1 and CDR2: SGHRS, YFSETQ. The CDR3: CASSLAQEYEQYV. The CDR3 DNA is TGCGCCAGCAGCTTGGCTCAGGAATACGAGCAGTACGTC.

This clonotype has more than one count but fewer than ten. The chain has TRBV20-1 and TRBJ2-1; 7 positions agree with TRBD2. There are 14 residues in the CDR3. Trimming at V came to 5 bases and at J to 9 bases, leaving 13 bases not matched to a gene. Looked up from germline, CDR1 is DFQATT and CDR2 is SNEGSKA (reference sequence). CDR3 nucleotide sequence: TGCAGTGCTCCCCATGCGGGGGAGAGGGGTGAGCAGTTCTTC. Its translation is CSAPHAGERGEQFF.

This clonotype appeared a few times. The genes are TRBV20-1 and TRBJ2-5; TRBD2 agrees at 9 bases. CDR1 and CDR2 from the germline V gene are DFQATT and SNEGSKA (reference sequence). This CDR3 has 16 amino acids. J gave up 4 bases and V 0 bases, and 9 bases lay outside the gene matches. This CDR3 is CSARDLVAGVGETQYF. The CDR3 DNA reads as TGCAGTGCTAGAGATTTGGTAGCGGGAGTGGGAGAGACCCAGTACTTC.

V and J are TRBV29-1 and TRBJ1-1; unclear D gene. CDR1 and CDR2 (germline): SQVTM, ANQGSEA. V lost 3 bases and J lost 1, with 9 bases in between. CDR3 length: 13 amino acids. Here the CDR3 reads CSVESSWNTEAFF. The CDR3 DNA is TGCAGCGTTGAGTCGAGCTGGAACACTGAAGCTTTCTTT.

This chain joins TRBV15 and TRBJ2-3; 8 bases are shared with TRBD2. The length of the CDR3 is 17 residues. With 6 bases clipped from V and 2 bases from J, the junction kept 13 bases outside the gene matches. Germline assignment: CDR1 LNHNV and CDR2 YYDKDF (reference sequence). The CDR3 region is CATRGQIGRALTDTQYF. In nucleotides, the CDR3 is TGTGCCACCAGGGGCCAAATCGGGAGGGCCCTCACAGATACGCAGTATTTT.

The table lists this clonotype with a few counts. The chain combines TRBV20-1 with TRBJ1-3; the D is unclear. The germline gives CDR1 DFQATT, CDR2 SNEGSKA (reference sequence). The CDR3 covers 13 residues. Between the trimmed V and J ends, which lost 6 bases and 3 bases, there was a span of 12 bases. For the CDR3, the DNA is TGCAGTGCGAGGCCCGGGAATGGAAACACCATATATTTT. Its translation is CSARPGNGNTIYF.

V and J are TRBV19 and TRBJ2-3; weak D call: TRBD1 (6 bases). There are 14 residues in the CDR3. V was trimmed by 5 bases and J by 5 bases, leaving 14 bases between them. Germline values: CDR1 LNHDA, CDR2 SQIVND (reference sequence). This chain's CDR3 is CASSLQGQGDTQYF. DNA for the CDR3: TGTGCCAGTAGTCTCCAGGGGCAGGGAGATACGCAGTATTTT.

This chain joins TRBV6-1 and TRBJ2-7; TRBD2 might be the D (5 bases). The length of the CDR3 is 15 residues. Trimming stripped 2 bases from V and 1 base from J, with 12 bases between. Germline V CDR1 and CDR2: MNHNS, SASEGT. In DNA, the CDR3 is TGTGCCAGCAGTGAATACGGAGGCCAATCCTACGAGCAGTACTTC. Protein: CASSEYGGQSYEQYF.

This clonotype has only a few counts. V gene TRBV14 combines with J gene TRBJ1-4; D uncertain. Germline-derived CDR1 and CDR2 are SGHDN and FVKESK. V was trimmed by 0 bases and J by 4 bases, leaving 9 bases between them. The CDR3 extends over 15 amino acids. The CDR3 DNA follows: TGTGCCAGCAGCCAAGATCTTTTCGGTAATGAAAAACTGTTTTTT. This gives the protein CASSQDLFGNEKLFF.

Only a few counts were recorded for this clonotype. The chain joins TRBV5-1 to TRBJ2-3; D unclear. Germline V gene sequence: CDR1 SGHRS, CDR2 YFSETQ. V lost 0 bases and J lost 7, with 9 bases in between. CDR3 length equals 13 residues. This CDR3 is CASSLDNLNTQYF. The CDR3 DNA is TGCGCCAGCAGCTTGGACAATCTGAATACGCAGTATTTT.

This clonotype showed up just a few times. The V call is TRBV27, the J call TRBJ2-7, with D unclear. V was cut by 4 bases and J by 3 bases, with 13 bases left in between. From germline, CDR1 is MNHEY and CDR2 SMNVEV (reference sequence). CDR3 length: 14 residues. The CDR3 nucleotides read TGTGCCAGCAGTTGGCGAGGTAGTCTCTACGAGCAGTACTTC. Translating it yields CASSWRGSLYEQYF.

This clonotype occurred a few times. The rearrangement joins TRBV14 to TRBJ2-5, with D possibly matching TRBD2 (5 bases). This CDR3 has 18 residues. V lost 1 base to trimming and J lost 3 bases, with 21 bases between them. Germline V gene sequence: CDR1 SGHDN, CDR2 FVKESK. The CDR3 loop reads CASSQAPMLGGRKETQYF. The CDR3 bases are TGTGCCAGCAGCCAAGCTCCAATGCTAGGAGGAAGGAAAGAGACCCAGTACTTC.

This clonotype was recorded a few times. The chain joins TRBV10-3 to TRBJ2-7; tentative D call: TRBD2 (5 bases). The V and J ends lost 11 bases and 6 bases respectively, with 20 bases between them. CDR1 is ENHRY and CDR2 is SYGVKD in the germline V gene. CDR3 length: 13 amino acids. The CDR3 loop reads CALGTRSVGEQYV. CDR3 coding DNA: TGTGCCCTAGGCACTAGGAGTGTGGGCGAGCAGTACGTC.